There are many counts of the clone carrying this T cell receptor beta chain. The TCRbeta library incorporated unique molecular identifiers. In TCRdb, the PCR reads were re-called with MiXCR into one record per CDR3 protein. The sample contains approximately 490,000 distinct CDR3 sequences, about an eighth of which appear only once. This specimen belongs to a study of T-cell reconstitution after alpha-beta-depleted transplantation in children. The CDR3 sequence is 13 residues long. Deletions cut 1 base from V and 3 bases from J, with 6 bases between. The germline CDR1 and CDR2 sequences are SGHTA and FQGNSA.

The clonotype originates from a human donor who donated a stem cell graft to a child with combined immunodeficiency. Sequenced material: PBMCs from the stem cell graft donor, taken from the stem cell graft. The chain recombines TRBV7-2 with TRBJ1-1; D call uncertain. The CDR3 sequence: CASSLVGDTEAFF. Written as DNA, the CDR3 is TGTGCCAGCAGCTTAGTTGGGGACACTGAAGCTTTCTTT.